Sequencing of this T cell receptor beta chain was carried out in a study of CD8 T cells in Susac syndrome. About this clonotype itself: Since no conserved phenylalanine or tryptophan closes the CDR3, a read error is the likely cause.

It was with random hexamers that about 0.45 to 1 ug RNA was reverse transcribed. Amplification of TCR beta CDR3 by immunoSEQ multiplex PCR spanned 54 Vbeta and 13 Jbeta. From the immunoSEQ multiplex PCR reads, TCRdb called clonotypes with MiXCR, one entry per CDR3 protein. The sample has about 180,000 distinct CDR3 sequences; 80% to 95% are singletons. TCR beta from blood CD8+ and CD4+ T cells was sequenced. CDR3 size: 14 residues. V dropped 6 bases and J dropped 6; count of bases not matched to a gene: 10. Germline V gene sequence: CDR1 SGHRS, CDR2 YFSETQ. This sequence was found in a human donor with multiple sclerosis. The sequencing sample was made of CD4+ T cells from PBMCs. The chain links TRBV5-1 to TRBJ2-7, with 9 bases identical to TRBD1. The chain's CDR3 is CASNTGTGHSEQYL. The CDR3 nucleotides are TGCGCCAGCAATACCGGGACAGGGCACTCCGAGCAGTACCTC.